This T cell receptor beta chain derives from a study of T cell responses to AZD1222 COVID-19 vaccine. Study-wide findings and caveats: A mostly white British donor set with more females was recruited, and clonal diversity was possibly underestimated. Vaccine-related CD4 TCRs covered spike, predominating at 160-218 and 743-854. Receipt of two AZD1222 doses was followed by a rise in Spike-specific TCR breadth and depth.

Turning to this clone: Its matching antigen is unknown.

Pooling was applied to second doses at about 4 or about 12 weeks. The CDR3 covers 14 residues. The germline gives CDR1 LNHDA, CDR2 SQIVND (reference sequence). The J segment lost 6 bases and the V segment lost 6 bases, leaving 9 bases of the junction unmatched. Sequencing used immunoSEQ multiplex PCR; TCRdb keeps in-frame clones, though not all of them. The sample has about 110,000 clones, roughly 90% seen once; the top ten hold 2% to 2.5%. The sequence was collected from an adult who received the AZD1222 COVID-19 vaccine. This chain connects TRBV19 to TRBJ2-3; TRBD2 aligns across 7 bases. The sample here was peripheral blood, taken 28 days after the second AZD1222 dose. This CDR3 is CASSSAGLSDTQYF. DNA of the CDR3: TGTGCCAGTAGCTCAGCGGGGTTGAGCGATACGCAGTATTTT.